Below are 18 T cell receptor beta chains sequenced from a single sample in a study of blood T cell repertoires in COVID-19. Clones were read by immunoSEQ multiplex PCR, and TCRdb kept only the in-frame ones, dropping some. The sample lists about 21,000 clones; roughly 91% were seen once. The specimen sequenced was peripheral blood. The receptors were sampled from a man aged 65 to 79 with active COVID-19.

J is TRBJ1-2 and V is TRBV5-6; D might be TRBD1 (5 bases). Trimming took 4 bases from V and 8 from J, leaving 18 bases between them. Germline V gene data show CDR1 as SGHDT and CDR2 as YYEEEE. The CDR3 spans 14 residues. Here the CDR3 reads CASSLVSPGQGYTF. CDR3 nucleotides: TGTGCCAGCAGCCTAGTGTCACCAGGGCAAGGCTACACCTTC. Supplemented by reference TRBV5-6 and TRBJ1-2, the full variable domain reads DAGVTQSPTHLIKTRGQQVTLRCSPKSGHDTVSWYQQALGQGPQFIFQYYEEEERQRGNFPDRFSGHQFPNYSSELNVNALLLGDSALYLCASSLVSPGQGYTFGSGTRLTVV.

V usage is TRBV29-1 and J usage is TRBJ2-1, with 7 bases that match TRBD2. Looked up from germline, CDR1 is SQVTM and CDR2 is ANQGSEA. The V segment lost 3 bases and the J segment 5 bases; nucleotides outside the gene matches: 4. This CDR3 has 13 amino acids. The DNA of the CDR3 is TGCAGCGTTGAGGGGACTACGGACAATGAGCAGTTCTTC. Protein product: CSVEGTTDNEQFF.

V and J are TRBV27 and TRBJ1-6, with D possibly TRBD1 on 6 matching bases. V lost 6 bases and J 9 bases, leaving 12 bases between the germline ends. Per the germline V gene, CDR1 is MNHEY and CDR2 is SMNVEV (reference sequence). CDR3 length: 13 residues. CDR3 DNA: TGTGCCAGCAGAGACAGGCGGAGTTCACCCCTCCACTTT. This gives the protein CASRDRRSSPLHF.

The gene calls are TRBV11-2 and TRBJ1-1; D remains unclear. CDR3 length: 13 residues. Per the germline V gene, CDR1 is SGHAT and CDR2 is FQNNGV. Trimming removed 0 bases from V and 3 bases from J, with 5 bases in between. DNA of the CDR3: TGTGCCAGCAGCTTAGATGGCCACACTGAAGCTTTCTTT. Translated: CASSLDGHTEAFF.

Written as DNA, the CDR3 is TGTGCCAGCAGCTCCTCAAGGACAGGCTGGGAGAACACTGAAGCTTTCTTT. This encodes CASSSSRTGWENTEAFF. V is TRBV5-4 and J is TRBJ1-1; 7 bases agree with TRBD1. Germline CDR1 reads SGHNT; CDR2 reads YYREEE (reference sequence). This CDR3 spans 17 amino acids. V trimming: 3 bases; J trimming: 1 base; junction bases outside the gene matches: 12.

This rearrangement joins TRBV9 to TRBJ1-2; TRBD1 is a possible D gene (6 bases). Germline loops: CDR1 SGDLS, CDR2 YYNGEE. Trimming pared 4 bases from V and 4 bases from J, leaving 11 bases between. The CDR3 totals 13 residues. CDR3 residues: CASSLGGAYGYTF. CDR3 DNA: TGTGCCAGCAGCCTAGGGGGAGCCTATGGCTACACCTTC.

A single count supports this clone. The gene calls are TRBV6-6 and TRBJ2-5; possible D gene TRBD1, 6 bases. Germline V gene sequence: CDR1 MNHNY, CDR2 SVGAGI (reference sequence). The CDR3 loop spans 14 amino acids. Trimming took off 0 bases at V and 5 bases at J, with 10 bases between the two ends. CDR3: CASSYSRGGETQYF. In DNA, the CDR3 is TGTGCCAGCAGTTACTCCAGGGGTGGGGAGACCCAGTACTTC.

The V gene is TRBV13, the J gene TRBJ2-1; no reliable D call. Trimming removed 10 bases at V and 8 bases at J, with 15 bases between. Germline V lookup: CDR1 PRHDT, CDR2 FYEKMQ (reference sequence). The CDR3 is made up of 12 amino acids. The CDR3 coding sequence is TGTGCCACTCGTTTACGGGTGGATGAGCAGTTCTTC. Its translation: CATRLRVDEQFF.

V is TRBV5-4 and J is TRBJ1-2; 10 bases map to TRBD1. Germline V CDR1 and CDR2: SGHNT, YYREEE (reference sequence). V trimming: 2 bases; J trimming: 4 bases; junction bases outside the gene matches: 5. The CDR3 sequence is 15 residues long. The CDR3: CASSFKGQGFYGYTF. The CDR3 DNA reads TGTGCCAGCAGCTTCAAGGGACAGGGGTTCTATGGCTACACCTTC.

DNA for the CDR3: TGTGCCAGCAGCTCCGACAGGGGGACCTACAATGAGCAGTTCTTC. Translation gives CASSSDRGTYNEQFF. This sequence joins TRBV11-2 and TRBJ2-1, with 9 bases identical to TRBD1. This CDR3 has 15 residues. Germline V gene lookup returns CDR1 SGHAT and CDR2 FQNNGV. V dropped 4 bases and J dropped 2; count of bases not matched to a gene: 3.

The CDR3 DNA reads as TGCGCCAGCAGCTCGTGGACAGTGACCAACTATGGCTACACCTTC. The encoded protein is CASSSWTVTNYGYTF. The chain is built from TRBV5-1 and TRBJ1-2, with D perhaps matching TRBD1 (6 bases). The CDR3 consists of 15 residues. The ends were cut back, 3 bases at V and 2 bases at J, with 14 bases in the middle. Germline CDR1 is SGHRS and CDR2 is YFSETQ.

The CDR3: CASSLRGNEQFF. CDR3 nucleotide sequence: TGTGCCAGCAGTCTTAGGGGTAATGAGCAGTTCTTC. The rearrangement links TRBV3-1 (or the pseudogene TRBV3-2) to TRBJ2-1; a possible D gene is TRBD1 (5 bases). Trimming removed 6 bases from V and 7 bases from J, with 10 bases in between. Germline-derived CDR1 and CDR2 are LGHDT and YNNKEL (reference sequence). The CDR3 totals 12 residues.

The chain is built from TRBV5-1 and TRBJ1-2, with TRBD1 matching 9 bases. CDR3 length: 15 amino acids. Looked up from germline, CDR1 is SGHRS and CDR2 is YFSETQ. The V and J ends lost 0 bases and 5 bases, in that order; junction bases with no gene match: 5. The CDR3 protein is CASSLGSGQGYGYTF. As DNA, the CDR3 is TGCGCCAGCAGCTTGGGTTCGGGACAGGGTTATGGCTACACCTTC.

The chain combines TRBV6-5 with TRBJ1-2; 10 bases agree with TRBD1. V lost 6 bases to trimming and J lost 5 bases; unmatched junction nucleotides: 6. The CDR3 extends over 14 amino acids. From germline, CDR1 is MNHEY and CDR2 SVGAGI. CDR3 in DNA: TGTGCCAGCAGGACCGGGACAGGGGTTTATGGCTACACCTTC. Translation gives CASRTGTGVYGYTF.

This rearrangement joins TRBV10-3 to TRBJ2-5, with 12 positions matching TRBD2. V trimming: 2 bases; J trimming: 4 bases; junction bases outside the gene matches: 5. This CDR3 contains 16 residues. Germline V gene data show CDR1 as ENHRY and CDR2 as SYGVKD. The CDR3 bases are TGTGCCATCAGTGAGAGGACTAGCGGGAAGGGAGAGACCCAGTACTTC. Translating gives CAISERTSGKGETQYF.

The chain employs TRBV11-3 and TRBJ2-1; 9 bases align to TRBD1. V was clipped by 3 bases and J by 7 bases; unmatched bases: 4. In germline, CDR1 is SGHNT, CDR2 YENEEA. The length of the CDR3 is 14 residues. The CDR3 sequence is CASSLGQGDNEQFF. The CDR3 DNA sequence: TGTGCCAGCAGCTTGGGACAGGGTGATAATGAGCAGTTCTTC.

This clone was counted a few times. This chain uses TRBV4-1 with TRBJ1-5; D ambiguous. Trimming took off 0 bases at V and 7 bases at J, with 10 bases between the two ends. This CDR3 has 14 amino acids. Germline assignment: CDR1 MGHRA and CDR2 YSYEKL. The CDR3 DNA follows: TGCGCCAGCAGCCAAGATGGTACAATCCAGCCCCAGCATTTT. It encodes CASSQDGTIQPQHF.

This rearrangement joins TRBV2 to TRBJ1-1; 7 nucleotides match TRBD1. V lost 2 bases, J lost 1 base, and 1 base stayed unmatched. The CDR3 has 14 amino acids. The germline CDR1 and CDR2 sequences are SNHLY and FYNNEI. The CDR3 here is CASSESGGNTEAFF. CDR3 bases: TGTGCCAGCAGTGAATCAGGGGGGAACACTGAAGCTTTCTTT. Filled out from reference TRBV2 and TRBJ1-1, the complete variable domain reads EPEVTQTPSHQVTQMGQEVILRCVPISNHLYFYWYRQILGQKVEFLVSFYNNEISEKSEIFDDQFSVERPDGSNFTLKIRSTKLEDSAMYFCASSESGGNTEAFFGQGTRLTVV.